These T cell receptor beta chains were read from a single sample in a study of blood T cell repertoires in COVID-19. Clones were read by immunoSEQ multiplex PCR, and TCRdb kept only the in-frame ones, dropping some. The sample lists some 200,000 clones; 75% to 90% were seen once. The sample consisted of peripheral blood. These TCRs come from a woman aged 70 to 79 with COVID-19, enrolled during active disease. Both conserved end residues are trimmed from each CDR3.

v_call cdr3_aa
TRBV7-8 ASSPQFSRGTSYEQY
TRBV7-8 ASSDYRADFVEAF
TRBV7-9 ASSLNYNQPQH
TRBV7-6 ASSLRQGGSRANEKLF
TRBV7-9 ASSWTSGTYEQY
TRBV7-8 ASSQTGQSIPYEQY
TRBV28 ASRYGTGTGYT
TRBV30 AWTFGQGGYGYT
TRBV28 ASSLLAGGFDTEAF
TRBV7-2 ASSLISGRANTGELF
TRBV18 ASSPLQMNTEAF
TRBV27 ASGSHPGLLNSPLH
TRBV5-8 ASSFYSTGSNYGYT
TRBV5-1 ASSLSEGTLGYT
TRBV7-9 ASSLKGHEQY
TRBV27 ASSLWAINEQF
TRBV13 ASSRRLAGSTDTQY
TRBV7-2 ASSLGAGRGYEKLF
TRBV28 ASSPGQVISGNTIY
TRBV6-5 ASRRTSGAYEQY
TRBV11-1 ASSPGPDSAYEQY
TRBV7-6 ASSLGTVAGNTIY
TRBV19 ASSTGGGTGELF
TRBV27 ASSLGPGGSYEQY
TRBV28 ASSVPDSVKLQY
TRBV5-1 ASSLPTGTGQDGYT
TRBV10-3 AISESQGLAEGGRGYEQY
TRBV19 ASSIGMAGGSYNEQF
TRBV19 ASSPPGRTGSNQPQH
TRBV7-2 ASSLVRPRETQY
TRBV6-5 ASSPAGTGRGYT
TRBV5-1 ASSFPQGTGEQF
TRBV7-2 ASSEQGGRTEAF
TRBV6-6 ASSLTPGTADSYEQY
TRBV30 AWSPPGTANTEAF
TRBV21-1 ASSKVASYWEGNSREQY
TRBV30 AWSGTSGYNEQF
TRBV19 ASNTGQGDYGYT
TRBV5-1 ASRWTEEYNEQF
TRBV7-9 ASSQDRPTSTDTQY
TRBV3-1/TRBV3-2 ASSRPGTSGSDTQY
TRBV28 ASSSFNEQF
TRBV19 ASSIHSPENYGYT
TRBV24-1 ATSAPRASGSSLNEQF
TRBV5-1 ASSLQLAASYEQY
TRBV24-1 ATSAQGLHTGELF
TRBV7-2 ASSPGQTYQETQY
TRBV19 ASSTGDGGYT
TRBV28 ASSSPTSYEQY
TRBV28 ASSPPGQGLYEQY
TRBV12-3/TRBV12-4 ASSNEAKETQY
TRBV7-2 ASRTGPRAGELF